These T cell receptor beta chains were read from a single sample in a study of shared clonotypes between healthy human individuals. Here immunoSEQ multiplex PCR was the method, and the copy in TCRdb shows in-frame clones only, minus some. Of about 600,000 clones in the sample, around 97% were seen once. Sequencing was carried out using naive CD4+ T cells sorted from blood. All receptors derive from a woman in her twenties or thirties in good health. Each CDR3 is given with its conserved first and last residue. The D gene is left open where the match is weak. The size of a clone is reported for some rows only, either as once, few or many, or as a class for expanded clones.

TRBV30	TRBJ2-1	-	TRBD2	TGTGCCTGGAGTGTACCGGGACTAGCGAATTACAATGAGCAGTTCTTC	CAWSVPGLANYNEQFF
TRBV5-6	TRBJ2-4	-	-	TGTGCCAGCAGCTTGGGTGGGCTAGCCAAAAACATTCAGTACTTC	CASSLGGLAKNIQYF
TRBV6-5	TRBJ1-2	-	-	TGTGCCAGCAGTTATCTTGGGGGAGACTATGGCTACACCTTC	CASSYLGGDYGYTF
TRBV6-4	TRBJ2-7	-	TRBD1	TGTGCCAGCAGTGTTGGGACAGGGGACTTCTACGAGCAGTACTTC	CASSVGTGDFYEQYF
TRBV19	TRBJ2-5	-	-	TGTGCCTCATGGACCCAGTACTTC	CASWTQYF
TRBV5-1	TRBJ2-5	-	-	TGCGCCAGCAGCTTGGGCGGTATAGAGGTAGAGACCCAGTACTTC	CASSLGGIEVETQYF
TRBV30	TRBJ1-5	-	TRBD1	TGTGCCTGGAGTCGCCGGGACAGTCAGCCCCAGCATTTT	CAWSRRDSQPQHF
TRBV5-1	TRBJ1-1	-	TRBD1	TGCGCCAGCAGCCCCTGGACAGGCGACACTGAAGCTTTCTTT	CASSPWTGDTEAFF
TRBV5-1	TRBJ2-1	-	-	TGCGCCAGCAGCCCTGACCCCCCCCCGTCCTACAATGAGCAGTTCTTC	CASSPDPPPSYNEQFF
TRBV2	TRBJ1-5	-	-	TGTGCCAGCAGTGAAATGGGGGTTTTGGGTCAGCCCCAGCATTTT	CASSEMGVLGQPQHF
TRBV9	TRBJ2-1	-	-	TGTGCCAGCAGCGTAGCCATCTACAATGAGCAGTTCTTC	CASSVAIYNEQFF
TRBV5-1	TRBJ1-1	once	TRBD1	TGCGCCAGCAGCTTGGGCTCAGGGGGCACCCTAGAAGGCGGAGCTTTCTTT	CASSLGSGGTLEGGAFF
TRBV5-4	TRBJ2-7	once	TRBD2	TGTGCCAGCAGCTTGGAGGGACTAGCGGCGAAATACGAGCAGTACTTC	CASSLEGLAAKYEQYF
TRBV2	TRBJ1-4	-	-	TGTGCCAGCAGAGGGGCTGAAAAACTGTTTTTT	CASRGAEKLFF
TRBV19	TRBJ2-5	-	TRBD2	TGTGCCAGTAGTATTCTAGCGGAACAAGAGACCCAGTACTTC	CASSILAEQETQYF
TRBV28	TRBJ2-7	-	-	TGTGCCAGCAGTTTATCCGGAAACCTATCACCCGACTTC	CASSLSGNLSPDF
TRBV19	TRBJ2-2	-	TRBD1	TGTGCCAGTGCCGGGACAGCGAACACCGGGGAGCTGTTTTTT	CASAGTANTGELFF
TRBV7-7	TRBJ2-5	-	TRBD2	TGTGCCAGCAGCTTAGGGACTAGCGGGAGTTATGAGACCCAGTACTTC	CASSLGTSGSYETQYF
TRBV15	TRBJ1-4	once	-	TGTGCCACCAGCAGAGAAAGAGTTAATGAAAAACTGTTTTTT	CATSRERVNEKLFF
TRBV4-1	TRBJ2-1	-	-	TGCGCCAGCAGCCAAGGCGGCTTGACTACCTACAATGAGCAGTTCTTC	CASSQGGLTTYNEQFF
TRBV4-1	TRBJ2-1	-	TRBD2	TGCGCCAGCAGCCAGGCGGGACTAGCGGCTGACAATGAGCAGTTCTTC	CASSQAGLAADNEQFF
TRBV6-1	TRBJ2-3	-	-	TGTGCCAGCAGTGAACGGGTGGCAGATACGCAGTATTTT	CASSERVADTQYF
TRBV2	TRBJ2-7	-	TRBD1	TGTGCCAGCAGTGAGAGGGGGCGGACCCTGTCCTACGAGCAGTACTTC	CASSERGRTLSYEQYF
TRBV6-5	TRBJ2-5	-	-	TGTGCCAGCAGTTACTATGGCAGGCAAGAGACCCAGTACTTC	CASSYYGRQETQYF
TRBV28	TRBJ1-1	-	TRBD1	TGTGCCAGCAGTTTGCCGGACAGGGTTACCACTGAAGCTTTCTTT	CASSLPDRVTTEAFF
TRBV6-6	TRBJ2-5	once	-	TGTGCCAGCATTTCCACAGGGGAGGGGACCCAGTACTTC	CASISTGEGTQYF
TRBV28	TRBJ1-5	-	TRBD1	TGTGCCAGCAGTTTATACGGGACAGGGGGCCATCAGCCCCAGCATTTT	CASSLYGTGGHQPQHF
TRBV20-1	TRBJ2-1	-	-	TGCAGTGCTAGGGTTTACAATGAGCAGTTCTTC	CSARVYNEQFF
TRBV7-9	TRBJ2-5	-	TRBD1	TGTGCCAGCAGCTTAGGCTTAGGACAGGGCCGGGAGACCCAGTACTTC	CASSLGLGQGRETQYF
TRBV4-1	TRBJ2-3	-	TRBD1	TGCGCCAGCAGCCCAGGGGGAACAGGGCGCACAGATACGCAGTATTTT	CASSPGGTGRTDTQYF
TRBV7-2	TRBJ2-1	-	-	TGTGCCAGCAGCCCCGGGATCGTCCTAAACAATGAGCAGTTCTTC	CASSPGIVLNNEQFF
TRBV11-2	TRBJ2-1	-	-	TGTGCCAGCAACCCGGGACCGATCTACAATGAGCAGTTCTTC	CASNPGPIYNEQFF
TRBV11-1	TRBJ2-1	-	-	TGTGCCAGCAGTCAACAGGAGTACAATGAGCAGTTCTTC	CASSQQEYNEQFF
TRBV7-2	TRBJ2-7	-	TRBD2	TGTGCCAGCAGCTTATTGGCGGGAGTATCCTACGAGCAGTACTTC	CASSLLAGVSYEQYF
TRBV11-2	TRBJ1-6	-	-	TGTGCCAGCAGCATAGGCGGAGATTCACCCCTCCACTTT	CASSIGGDSPLHF